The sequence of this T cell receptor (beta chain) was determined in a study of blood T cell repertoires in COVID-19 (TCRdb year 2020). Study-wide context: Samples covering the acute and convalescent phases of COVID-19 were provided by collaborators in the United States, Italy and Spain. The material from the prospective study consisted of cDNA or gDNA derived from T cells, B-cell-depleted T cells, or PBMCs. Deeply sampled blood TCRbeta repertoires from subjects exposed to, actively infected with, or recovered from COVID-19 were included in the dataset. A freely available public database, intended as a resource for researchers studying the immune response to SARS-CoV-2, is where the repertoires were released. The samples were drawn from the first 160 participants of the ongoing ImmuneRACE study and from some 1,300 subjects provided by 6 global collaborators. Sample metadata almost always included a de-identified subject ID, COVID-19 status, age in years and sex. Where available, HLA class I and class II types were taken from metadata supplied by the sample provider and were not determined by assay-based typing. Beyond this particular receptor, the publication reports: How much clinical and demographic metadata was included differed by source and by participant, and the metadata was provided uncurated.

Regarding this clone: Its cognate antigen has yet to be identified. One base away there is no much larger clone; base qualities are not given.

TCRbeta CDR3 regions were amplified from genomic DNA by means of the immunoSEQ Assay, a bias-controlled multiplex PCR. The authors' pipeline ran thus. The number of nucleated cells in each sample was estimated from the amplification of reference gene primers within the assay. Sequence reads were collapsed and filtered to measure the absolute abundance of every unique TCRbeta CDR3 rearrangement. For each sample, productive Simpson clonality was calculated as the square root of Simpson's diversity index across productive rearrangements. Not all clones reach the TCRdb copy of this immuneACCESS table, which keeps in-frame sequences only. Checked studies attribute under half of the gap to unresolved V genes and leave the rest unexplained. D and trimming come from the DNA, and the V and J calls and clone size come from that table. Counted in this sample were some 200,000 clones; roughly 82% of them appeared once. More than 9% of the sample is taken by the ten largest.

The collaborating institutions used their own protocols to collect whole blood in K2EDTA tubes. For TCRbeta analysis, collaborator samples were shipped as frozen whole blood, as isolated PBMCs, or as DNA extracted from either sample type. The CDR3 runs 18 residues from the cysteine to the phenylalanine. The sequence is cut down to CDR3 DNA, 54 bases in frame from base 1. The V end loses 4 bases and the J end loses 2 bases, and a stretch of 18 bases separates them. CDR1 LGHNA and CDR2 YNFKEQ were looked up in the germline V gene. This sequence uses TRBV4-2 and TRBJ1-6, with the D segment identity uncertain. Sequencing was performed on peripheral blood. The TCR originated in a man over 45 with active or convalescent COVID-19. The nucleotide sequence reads TGTGCCAGCAGCCCCCACATGACCGGACTGACCTATAATTCACCCCTCCACTTT. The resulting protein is CASSPHMTGLTYNSPLHF.